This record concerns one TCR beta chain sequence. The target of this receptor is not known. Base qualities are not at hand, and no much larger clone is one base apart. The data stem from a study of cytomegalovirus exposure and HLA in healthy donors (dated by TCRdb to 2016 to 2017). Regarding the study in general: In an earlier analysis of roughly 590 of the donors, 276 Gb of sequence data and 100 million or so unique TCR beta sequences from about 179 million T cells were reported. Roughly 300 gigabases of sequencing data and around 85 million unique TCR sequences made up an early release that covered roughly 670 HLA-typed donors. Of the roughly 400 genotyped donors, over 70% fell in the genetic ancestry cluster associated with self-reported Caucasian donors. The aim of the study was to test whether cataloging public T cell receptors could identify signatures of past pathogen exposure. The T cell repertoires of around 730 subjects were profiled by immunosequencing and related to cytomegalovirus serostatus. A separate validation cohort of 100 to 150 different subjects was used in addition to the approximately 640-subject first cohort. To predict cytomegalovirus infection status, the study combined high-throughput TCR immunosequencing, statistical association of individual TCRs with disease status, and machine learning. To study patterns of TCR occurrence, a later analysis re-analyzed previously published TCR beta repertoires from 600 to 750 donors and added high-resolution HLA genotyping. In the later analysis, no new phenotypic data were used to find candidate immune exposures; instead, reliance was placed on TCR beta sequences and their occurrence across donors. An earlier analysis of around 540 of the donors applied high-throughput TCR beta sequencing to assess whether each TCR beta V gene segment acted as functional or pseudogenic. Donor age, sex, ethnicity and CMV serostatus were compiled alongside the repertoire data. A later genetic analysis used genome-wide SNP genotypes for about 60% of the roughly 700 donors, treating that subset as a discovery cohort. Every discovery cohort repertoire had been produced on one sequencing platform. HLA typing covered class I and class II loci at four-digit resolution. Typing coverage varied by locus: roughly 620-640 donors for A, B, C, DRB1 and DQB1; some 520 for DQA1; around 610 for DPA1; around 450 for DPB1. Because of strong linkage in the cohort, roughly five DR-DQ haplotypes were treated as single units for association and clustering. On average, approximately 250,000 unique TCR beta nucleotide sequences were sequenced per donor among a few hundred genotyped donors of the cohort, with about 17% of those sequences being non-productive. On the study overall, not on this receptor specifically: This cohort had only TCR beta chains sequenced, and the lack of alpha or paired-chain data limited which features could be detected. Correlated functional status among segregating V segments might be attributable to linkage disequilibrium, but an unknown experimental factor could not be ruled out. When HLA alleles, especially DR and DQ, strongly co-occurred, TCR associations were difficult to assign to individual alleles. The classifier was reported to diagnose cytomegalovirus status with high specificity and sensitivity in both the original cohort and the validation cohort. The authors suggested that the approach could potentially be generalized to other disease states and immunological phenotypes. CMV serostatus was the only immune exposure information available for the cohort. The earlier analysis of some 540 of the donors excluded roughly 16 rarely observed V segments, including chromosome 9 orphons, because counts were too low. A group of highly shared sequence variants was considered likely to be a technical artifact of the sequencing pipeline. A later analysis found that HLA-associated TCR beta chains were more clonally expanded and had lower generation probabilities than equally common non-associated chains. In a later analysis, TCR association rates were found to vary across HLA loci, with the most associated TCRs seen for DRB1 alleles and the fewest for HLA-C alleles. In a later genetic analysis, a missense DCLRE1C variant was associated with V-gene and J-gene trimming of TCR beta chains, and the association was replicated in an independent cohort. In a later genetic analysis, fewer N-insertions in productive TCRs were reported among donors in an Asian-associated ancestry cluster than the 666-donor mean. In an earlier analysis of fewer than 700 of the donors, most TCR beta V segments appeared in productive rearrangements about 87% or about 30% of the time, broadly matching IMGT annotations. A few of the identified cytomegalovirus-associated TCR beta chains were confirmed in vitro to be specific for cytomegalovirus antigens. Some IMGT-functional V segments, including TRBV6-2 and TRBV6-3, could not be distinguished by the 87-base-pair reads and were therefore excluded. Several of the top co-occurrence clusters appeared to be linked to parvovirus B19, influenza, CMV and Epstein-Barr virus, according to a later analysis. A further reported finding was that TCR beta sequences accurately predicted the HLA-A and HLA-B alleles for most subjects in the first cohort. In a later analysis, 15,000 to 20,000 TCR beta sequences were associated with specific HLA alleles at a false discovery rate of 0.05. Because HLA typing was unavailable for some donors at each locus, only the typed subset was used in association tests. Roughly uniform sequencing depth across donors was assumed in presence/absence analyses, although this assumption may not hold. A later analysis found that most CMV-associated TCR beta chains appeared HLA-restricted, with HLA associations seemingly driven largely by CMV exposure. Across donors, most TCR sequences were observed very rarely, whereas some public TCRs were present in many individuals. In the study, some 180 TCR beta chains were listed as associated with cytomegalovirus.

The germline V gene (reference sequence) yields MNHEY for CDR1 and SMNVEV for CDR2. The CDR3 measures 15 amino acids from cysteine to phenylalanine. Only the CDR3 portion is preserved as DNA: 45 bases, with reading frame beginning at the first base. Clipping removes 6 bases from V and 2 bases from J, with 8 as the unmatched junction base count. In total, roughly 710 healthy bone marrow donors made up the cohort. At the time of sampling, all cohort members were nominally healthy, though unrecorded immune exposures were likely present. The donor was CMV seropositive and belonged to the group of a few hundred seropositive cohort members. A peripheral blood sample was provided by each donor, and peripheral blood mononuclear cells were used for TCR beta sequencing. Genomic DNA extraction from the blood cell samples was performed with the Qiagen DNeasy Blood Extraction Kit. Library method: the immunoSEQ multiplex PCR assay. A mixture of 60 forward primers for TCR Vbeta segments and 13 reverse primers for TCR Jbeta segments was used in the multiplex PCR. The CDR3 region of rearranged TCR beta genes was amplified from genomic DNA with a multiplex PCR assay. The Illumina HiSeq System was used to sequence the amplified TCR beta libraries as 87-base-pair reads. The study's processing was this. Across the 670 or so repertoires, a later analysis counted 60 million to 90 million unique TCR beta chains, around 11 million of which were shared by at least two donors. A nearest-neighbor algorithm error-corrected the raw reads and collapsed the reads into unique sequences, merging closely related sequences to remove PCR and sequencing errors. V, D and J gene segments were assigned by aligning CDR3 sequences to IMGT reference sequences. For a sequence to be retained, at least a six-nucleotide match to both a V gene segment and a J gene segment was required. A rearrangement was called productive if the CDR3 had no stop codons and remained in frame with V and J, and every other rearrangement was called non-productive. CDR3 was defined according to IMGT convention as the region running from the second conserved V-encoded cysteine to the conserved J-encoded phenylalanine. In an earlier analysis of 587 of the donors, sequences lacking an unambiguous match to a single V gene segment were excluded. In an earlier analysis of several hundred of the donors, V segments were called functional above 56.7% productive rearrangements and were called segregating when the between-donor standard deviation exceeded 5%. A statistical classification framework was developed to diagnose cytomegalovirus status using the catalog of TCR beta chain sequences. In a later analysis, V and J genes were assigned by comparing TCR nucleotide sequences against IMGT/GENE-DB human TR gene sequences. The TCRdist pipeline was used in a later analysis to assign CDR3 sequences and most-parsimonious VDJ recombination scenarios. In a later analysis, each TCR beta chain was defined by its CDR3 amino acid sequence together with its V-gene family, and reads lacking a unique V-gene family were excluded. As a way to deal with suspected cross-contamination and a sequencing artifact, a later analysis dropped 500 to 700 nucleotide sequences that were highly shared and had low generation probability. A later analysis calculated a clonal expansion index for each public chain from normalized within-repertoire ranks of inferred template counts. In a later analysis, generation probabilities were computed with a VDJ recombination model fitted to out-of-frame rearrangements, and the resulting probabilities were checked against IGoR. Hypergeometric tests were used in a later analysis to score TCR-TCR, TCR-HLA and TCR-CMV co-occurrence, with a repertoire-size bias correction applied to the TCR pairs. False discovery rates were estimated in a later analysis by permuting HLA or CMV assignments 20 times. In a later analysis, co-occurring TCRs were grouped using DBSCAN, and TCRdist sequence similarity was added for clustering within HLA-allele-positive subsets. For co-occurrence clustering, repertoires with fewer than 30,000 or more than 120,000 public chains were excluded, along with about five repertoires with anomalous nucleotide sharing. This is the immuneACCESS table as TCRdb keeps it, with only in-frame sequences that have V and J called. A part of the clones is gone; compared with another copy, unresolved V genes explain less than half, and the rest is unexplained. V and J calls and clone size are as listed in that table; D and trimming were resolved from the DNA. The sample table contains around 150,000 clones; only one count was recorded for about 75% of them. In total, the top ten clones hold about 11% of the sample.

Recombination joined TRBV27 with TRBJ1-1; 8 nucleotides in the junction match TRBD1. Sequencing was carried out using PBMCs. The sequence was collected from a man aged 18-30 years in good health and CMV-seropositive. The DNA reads TGTGCCAGCAGCCCACGGACAGGGTACAACACTGAAGCTTTCTTT. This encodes CASSPRTGYNTEAFF.